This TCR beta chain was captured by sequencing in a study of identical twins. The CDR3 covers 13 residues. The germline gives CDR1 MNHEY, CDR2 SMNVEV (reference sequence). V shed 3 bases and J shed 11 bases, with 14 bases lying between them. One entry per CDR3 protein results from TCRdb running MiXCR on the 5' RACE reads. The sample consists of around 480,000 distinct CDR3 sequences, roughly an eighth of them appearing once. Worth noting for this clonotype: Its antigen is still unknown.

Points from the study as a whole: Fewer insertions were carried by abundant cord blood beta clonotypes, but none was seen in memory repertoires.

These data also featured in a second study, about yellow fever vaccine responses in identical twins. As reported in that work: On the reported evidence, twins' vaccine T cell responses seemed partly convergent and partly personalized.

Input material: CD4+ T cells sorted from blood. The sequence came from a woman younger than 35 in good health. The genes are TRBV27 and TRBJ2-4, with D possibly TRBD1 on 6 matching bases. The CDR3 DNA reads TGTGCCAGCAGTTTCGGGACACCAGCCCTTCAGTACTTC. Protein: CASSFGTPALQYF.